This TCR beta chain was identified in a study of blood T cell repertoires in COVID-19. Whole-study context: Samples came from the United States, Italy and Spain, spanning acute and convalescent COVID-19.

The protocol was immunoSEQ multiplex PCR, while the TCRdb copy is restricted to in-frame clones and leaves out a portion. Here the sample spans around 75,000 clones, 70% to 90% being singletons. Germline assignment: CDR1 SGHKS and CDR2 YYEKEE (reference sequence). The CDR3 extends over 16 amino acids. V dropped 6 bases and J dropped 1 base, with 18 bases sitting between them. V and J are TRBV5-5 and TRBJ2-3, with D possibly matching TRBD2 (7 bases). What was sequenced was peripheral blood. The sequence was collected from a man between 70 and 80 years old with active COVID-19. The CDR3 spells CASTLGGAARTDTQYF. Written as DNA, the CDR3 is TGTGCCAGCACCCTGGGGGGGGCCGCCCGCACAGATACGCAGTATTTT. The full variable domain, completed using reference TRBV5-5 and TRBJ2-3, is DAGVTQSPTHLIKTRGQQVTLRCSPISGHKSVSWYQQVLGQGPQFIFQYYEKEERGRGNFPDRFSARQFPNYSSELNVNALLLGDSALYLCASTLGGAARTDTQYFGPGTRLTVL.